This T cell receptor (beta chain) was sequenced in a study of blood T cell repertoires in COVID-19. In the study overall: Specimens from acute and convalescent COVID-19 originated in the United States, Italy and Spain. PBMCs, B-cell-depleted T cells, or T cells provided the cDNA or gDNA that made up the material.

Per the authors' pipeline: Reference gene primer amplification gave nucleated cell count estimates. Clones were read by immunoSEQ multiplex PCR, and TCRdb kept only the in-frame ones, dropping some. Clonal size and the V and J genes are those of that table, whereas D and trimming came from the DNA. The table shows more than 95,000 clones, with about 80% occurring only once. The V gene's germline CDR1 is SGHVS and CDR2 FQNEAQ. CDR3 length equals 16 residues. The V and J ends lost 5 bases and 1 base, in that order; junction bases with no gene match: 7. The TCR comes from a man between 60 and 75 years old with acute or convalescent COVID-19. The chain employs TRBV7-8 and TRBJ2-2; 7 bases are shared with TRBD2. Sequences were obtained from peripheral blood. The CDR3 loop reads CASSKPGLQNTGELFF. The CDR3, as DNA: TGTGCCAGCAGCAAACCGGGACTACAGAACACCGGGGAGCTGTTTTTT.